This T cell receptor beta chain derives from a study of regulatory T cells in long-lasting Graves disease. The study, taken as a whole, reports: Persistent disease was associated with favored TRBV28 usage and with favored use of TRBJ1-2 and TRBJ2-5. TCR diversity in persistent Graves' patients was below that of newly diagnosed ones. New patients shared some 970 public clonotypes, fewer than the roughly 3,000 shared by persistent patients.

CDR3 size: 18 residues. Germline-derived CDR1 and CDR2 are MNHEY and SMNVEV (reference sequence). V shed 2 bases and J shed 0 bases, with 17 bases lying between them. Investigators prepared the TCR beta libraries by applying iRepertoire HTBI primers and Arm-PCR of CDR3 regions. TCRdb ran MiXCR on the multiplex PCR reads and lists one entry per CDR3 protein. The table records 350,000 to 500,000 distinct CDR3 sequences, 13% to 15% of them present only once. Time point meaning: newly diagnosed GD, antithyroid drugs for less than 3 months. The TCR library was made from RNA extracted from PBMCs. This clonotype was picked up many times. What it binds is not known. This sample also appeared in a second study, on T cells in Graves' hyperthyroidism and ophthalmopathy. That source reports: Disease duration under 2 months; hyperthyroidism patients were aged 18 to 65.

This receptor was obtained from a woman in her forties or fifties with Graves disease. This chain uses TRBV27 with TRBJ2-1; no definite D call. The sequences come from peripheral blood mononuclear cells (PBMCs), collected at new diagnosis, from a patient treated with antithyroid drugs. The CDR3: CASSLILPGSSSYNEQFF. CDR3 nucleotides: TGTGCCAGCAGTTTAATCCTTCCGGGCAGTAGCTCCTACAATGAGCAGTTCTTC.